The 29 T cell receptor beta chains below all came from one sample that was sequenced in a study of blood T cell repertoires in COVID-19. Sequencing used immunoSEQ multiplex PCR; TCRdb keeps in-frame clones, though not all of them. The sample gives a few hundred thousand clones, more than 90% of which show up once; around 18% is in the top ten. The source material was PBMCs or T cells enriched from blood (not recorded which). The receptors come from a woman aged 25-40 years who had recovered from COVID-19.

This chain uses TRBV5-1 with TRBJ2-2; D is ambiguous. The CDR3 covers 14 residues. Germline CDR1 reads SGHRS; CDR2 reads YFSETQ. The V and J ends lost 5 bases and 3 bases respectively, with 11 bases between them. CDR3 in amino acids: CASSYTRDTGELFF. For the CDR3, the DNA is TGCGCCAGCAGTTATACTCGAGACACCGGGGAGCTGTTTTTT.

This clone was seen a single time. The DNA for the CDR3 is TGTGCCAGCAGGGGGGGACAGAAGAGCTCCTATAATTCACCCCTCCACTTT. Amino acids: CASRGGQKSSYNSPLHF. J is TRBJ1-6 and V is TRBV28; TRBD1 matches at 7 bases. The J segment lost 0 bases and the V segment lost 6 bases, leaving 8 bases of the junction unmatched. The CDR3 is made up of 17 amino acids. Germline V gene sequence: CDR1 MDHEN, CDR2 SYDVKM. The full variable domain, its missing parts supplied by reference TRBV28 and TRBJ1-6, is DVKVTQSSRYLVKRTGEKVFLECVQDMDHENMFWYRQDPGLGLRLIYFSYDVKMKEKGDIPEGYSVSREKKERFSLILESASTNQTSMYLCASRGGQKSSYNSPLHFGNGTRLTVT.

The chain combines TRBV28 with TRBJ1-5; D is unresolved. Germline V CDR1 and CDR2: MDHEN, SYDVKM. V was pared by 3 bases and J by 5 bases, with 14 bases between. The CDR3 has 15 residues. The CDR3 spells CASSFTGSPDQPQHF. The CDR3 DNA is TGTGCCAGCAGTTTCACCGGGAGCCCGGATCAGCCCCAGCATTTT.

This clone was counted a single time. CDR3 coding DNA: TGTGCCAGCAGTTTCCCAGTGGTGGAGGAGCAGTTCTTC. Protein product: CASSFPVVEEQFF. This rearrangement joins TRBV28 to TRBJ2-1; no definite D call. Germline loops: CDR1 MDHEN, CDR2 SYDVKM. V lost 3 bases and J lost 10, with 13 bases in between. CDR3 size: 13 residues.

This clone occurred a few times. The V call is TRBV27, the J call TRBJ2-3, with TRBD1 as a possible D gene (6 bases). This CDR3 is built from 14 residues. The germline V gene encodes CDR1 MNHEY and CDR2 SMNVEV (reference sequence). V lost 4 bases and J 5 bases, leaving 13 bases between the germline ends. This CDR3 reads CASSYMTGRDTQYF. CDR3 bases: TGTGCCAGCAGTTACATGACAGGTAGAGATACGCAGTATTTT.

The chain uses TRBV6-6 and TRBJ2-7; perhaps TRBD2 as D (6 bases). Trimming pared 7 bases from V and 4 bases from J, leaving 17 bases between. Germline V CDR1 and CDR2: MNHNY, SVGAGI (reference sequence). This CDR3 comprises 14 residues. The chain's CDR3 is CASTYLGLVYEQYF. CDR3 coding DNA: TGTGCCAGCACCTACCTGGGACTTGTTTACGAGCAGTACTTC.

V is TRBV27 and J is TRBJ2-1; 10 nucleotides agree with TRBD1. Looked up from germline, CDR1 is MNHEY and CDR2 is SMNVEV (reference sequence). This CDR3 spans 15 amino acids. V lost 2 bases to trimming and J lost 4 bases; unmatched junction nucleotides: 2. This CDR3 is CASSLGTGAYNEQFF. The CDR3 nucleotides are TGTGCCAGCAGTTTAGGGACAGGGGCGTACAATGAGCAGTTCTTC.

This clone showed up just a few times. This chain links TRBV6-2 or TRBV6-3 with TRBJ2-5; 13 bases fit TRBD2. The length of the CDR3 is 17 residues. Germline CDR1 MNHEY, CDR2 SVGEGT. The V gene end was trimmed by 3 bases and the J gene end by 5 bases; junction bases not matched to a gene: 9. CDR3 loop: CASSYPRTSGSWETQYF. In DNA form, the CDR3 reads TGTGCCAGCAGTTATCCCCGGACTAGCGGGAGTTGGGAGACCCAGTACTTC.

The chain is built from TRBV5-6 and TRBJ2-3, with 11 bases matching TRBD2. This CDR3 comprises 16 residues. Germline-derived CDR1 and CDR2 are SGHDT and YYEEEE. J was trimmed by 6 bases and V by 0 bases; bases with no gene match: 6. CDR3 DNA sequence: TGTGCCAGCAGCTTGGCCCCTAGCGGGAGGACGGATACGCAGTATTTT. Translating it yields CASSLAPSGRTDTQYF.

This CDR3 is CASSPLGTVTGNTIYF. The CDR3 DNA sequence: TGTGCCAGCAGCCCCTTGGGGACAGTCACTGGAAACACCATATATTTT. This sequence joins TRBV14 and TRBJ1-3; TRBD1 matches at 7 bases. The V and J ends lost 4 bases and 2 bases, in that order; junction bases with no gene match: 8. Germline CDR1 SGHDN, CDR2 FVKESK. The CDR3 has 16 amino acids.

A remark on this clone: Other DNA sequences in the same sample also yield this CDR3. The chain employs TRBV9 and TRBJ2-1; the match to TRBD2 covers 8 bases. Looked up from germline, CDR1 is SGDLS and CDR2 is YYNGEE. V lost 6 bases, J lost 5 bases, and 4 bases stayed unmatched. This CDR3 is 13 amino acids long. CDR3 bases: TGTGCCAGCACCGGACTAGCCCACAATGAGCAGTTCTTC. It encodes CASTGLAHNEQFF.

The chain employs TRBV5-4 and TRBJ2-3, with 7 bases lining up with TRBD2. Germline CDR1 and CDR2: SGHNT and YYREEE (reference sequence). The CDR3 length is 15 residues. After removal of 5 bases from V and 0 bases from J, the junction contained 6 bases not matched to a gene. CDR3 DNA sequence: TGTGCCAGCAGAAAAGCGGGATCTAGCACAGATACGCAGTATTTT. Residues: CASRKAGSSTDTQYF. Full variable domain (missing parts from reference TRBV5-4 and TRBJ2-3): ETGVTQSPTHLIKTRGQQVTLRCSSQSGHNTVSWYQQALGQGPQFIFQYYREEENGRGNFPPRFSGLQFPNYSSELNVNALELDDSALYLCASRKAGSSTDTQYFGPGTRLTVL.

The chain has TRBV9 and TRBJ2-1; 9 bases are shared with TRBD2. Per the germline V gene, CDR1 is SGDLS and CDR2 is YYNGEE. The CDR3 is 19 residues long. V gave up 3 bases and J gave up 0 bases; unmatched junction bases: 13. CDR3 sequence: CASSAPSRRGGASYNEQFF. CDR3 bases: TGTGCCAGCAGCGCCCCCTCCCGGCGGGGGGGAGCCTCCTACAATGAGCAGTTCTTC.

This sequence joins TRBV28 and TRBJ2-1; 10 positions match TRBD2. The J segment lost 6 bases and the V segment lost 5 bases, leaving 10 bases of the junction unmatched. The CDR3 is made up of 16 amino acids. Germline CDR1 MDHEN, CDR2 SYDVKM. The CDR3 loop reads CASSRITSGISNEQFF. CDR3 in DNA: TGTGCCAGCAGTCGTATCACTAGCGGGATTTCCAATGAGCAGTTCTTC.

The CDR3 here is CASSLGAANYGYTF. CDR3 sequence (DNA): TGCGCCAGCAGCTTGGGTGCAGCTAACTATGGCTACACCTTC. This chain links TRBV5-1 with TRBJ1-2; D unclear. Trimming shortened V by 0 bases and J by 0 bases, and 6 bases separated the two germline ends. CDR1 is SGHRS and CDR2 is YFSETQ in the germline V gene. This CDR3 has 14 amino acids.

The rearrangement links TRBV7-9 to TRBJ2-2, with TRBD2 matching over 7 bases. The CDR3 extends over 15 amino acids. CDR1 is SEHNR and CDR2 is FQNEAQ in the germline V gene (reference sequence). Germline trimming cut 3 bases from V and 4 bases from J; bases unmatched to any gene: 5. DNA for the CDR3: TGTGCCAGCAGCTTCGGGAGGACTTCCACCGGGGAGCTGTTTTTT. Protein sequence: CASSFGRTSTGELFF.

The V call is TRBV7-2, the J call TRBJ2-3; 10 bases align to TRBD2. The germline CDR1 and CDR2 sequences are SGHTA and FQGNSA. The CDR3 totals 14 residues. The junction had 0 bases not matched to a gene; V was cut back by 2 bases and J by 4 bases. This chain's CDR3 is CASSLLAGADTQYF. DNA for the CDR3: TGTGCCAGCAGCTTACTAGCGGGAGCAGATACGCAGTATTTT. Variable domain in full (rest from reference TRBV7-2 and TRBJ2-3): GAGVSQSPSNKVTEKGKDVELRCDPISGHTALYWYRQSLGQGLEFLIYFQGNSAPDKSGLPSDRFSAERTGGSVSTLTIQRTQQEDSAVYLCASSLLAGADTQYFGPGTRLTVL.

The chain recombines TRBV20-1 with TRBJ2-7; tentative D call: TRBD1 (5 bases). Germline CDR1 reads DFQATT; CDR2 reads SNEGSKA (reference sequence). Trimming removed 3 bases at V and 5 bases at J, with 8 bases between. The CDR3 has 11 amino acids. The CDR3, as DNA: TGCAGTGCTAGGGCAGGGAACGAGCAGTACTTC. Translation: CSARAGNEQYF.

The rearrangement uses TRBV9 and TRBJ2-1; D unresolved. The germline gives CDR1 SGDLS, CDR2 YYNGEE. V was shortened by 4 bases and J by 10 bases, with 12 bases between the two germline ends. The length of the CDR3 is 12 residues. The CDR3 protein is CASSRPPGEQFF. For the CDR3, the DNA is TGTGCCAGCAGCAGACCCCCCGGGGAGCAGTTCTTC.

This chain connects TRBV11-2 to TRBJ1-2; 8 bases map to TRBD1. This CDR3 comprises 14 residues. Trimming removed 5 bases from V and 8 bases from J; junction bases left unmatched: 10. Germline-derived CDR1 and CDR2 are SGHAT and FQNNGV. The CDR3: CASSPVTGVRGYTF. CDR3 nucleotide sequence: TGTGCCAGCAGCCCCGTGACAGGGGTACGCGGCTACACCTTC.

The CDR3 bases are TGCGCCAGCAGCTTGGGACAGACCTCCTCCTACGAGCAGTACTTC. Its protein product is CASSLGQTSSYEQYF. V usage is TRBV5-1 and J usage is TRBJ2-7, with TRBD1 as a possible D gene (5 bases). Germline V gives CDR1 SGHRS, CDR2 YFSETQ. Trimming removed 0 bases from V and 0 bases from J, with 10 bases in between. The CDR3 has 15 amino acids. Using reference TRBV5-1 and TRBJ2-7 for the parts outside the CDR3, the full variable domain is KAGVTQTPRYLIKTRGQQVTLSCSPISGHRSVSWYQQTPGQGLQFLFEYFSETQRNKGNFPGRFSGRQFSNSRSEMNVSTLELGDSALYLCASSLGQTSSYEQYFGPGTRLTVT.

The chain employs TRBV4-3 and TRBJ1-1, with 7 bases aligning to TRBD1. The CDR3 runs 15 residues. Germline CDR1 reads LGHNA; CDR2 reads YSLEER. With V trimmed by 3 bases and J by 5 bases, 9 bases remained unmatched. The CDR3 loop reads CASSHETGVWTEAFF. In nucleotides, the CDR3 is TGCGCCAGCAGCCACGAAACAGGGGTTTGGACTGAAGCTTTCTTT.

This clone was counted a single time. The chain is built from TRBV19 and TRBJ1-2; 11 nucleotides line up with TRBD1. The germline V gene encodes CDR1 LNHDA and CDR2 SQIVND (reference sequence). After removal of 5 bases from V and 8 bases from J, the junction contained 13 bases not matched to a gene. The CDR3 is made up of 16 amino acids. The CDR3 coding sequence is TGTGCCAGTAGTTTCGGGACAGGGGGAGGCTCCGACGGCTACACCTTC. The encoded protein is CASSFGTGGGSDGYTF. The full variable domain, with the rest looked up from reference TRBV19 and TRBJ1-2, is DGGITQSPKYLFRKEGQNVTLSCEQNLNHDAMYWYRQDPGQGLRLIYYSQIVNDFQKGDIAEGYSVSREKKESFPLTVTSAQKNPTAFYLCASSFGTGGGSDGYTFGSGTRLTVV.

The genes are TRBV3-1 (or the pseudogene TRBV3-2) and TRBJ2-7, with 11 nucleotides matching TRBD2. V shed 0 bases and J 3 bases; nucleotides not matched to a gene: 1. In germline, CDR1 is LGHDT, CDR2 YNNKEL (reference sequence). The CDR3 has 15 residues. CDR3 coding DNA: TGTGCCAGCAGCCAAGATGGGACTAGCGGCTACGAGCAGTACTTC. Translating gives CASSQDGTSGYEQYF.

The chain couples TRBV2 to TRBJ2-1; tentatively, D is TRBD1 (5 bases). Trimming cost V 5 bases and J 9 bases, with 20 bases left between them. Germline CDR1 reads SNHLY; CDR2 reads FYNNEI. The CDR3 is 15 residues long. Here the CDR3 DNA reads TGTGCCAGCAGTCTCGACAGTAAGGGGTTCGGTGAGCAGTTCTTC. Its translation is CASSLDSKGFGEQFF.

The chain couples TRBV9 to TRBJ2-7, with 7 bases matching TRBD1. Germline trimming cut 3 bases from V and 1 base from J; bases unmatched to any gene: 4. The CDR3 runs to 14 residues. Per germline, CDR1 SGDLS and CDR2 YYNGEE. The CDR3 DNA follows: TGTGCCAGCAGCGCGGGACAGAGGTCCTACGAGCAGTACTTC. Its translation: CASSAGQRSYEQYF.

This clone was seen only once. This CDR3 reads CASSFPPYNEQFF. The CDR3 region has the DNA TGTGCCAGCAGTTTTCCCCCATACAATGAGCAGTTCTTC. This sequence joins TRBV27 and TRBJ2-1; D is ambiguous. Germline-derived CDR1 and CDR2 are MNHEY and SMNVEV (reference sequence). V was clipped by 3 bases and J by 4 bases, with 7 bases between them. The CDR3 has 13 residues.

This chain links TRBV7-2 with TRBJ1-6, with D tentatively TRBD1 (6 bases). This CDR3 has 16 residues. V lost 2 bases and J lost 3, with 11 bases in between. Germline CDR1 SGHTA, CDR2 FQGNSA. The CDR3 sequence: CASSLTSGVYNSPLHF. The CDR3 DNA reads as TGTGCCAGCAGCTTAACGTCAGGGGTCTATAATTCACCCCTCCACTTT.

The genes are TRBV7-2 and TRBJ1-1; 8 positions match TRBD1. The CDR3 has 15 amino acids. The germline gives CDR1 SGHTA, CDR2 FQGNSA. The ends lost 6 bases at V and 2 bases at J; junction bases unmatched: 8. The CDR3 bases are TGTGCCAGCAGGTTAAAAACAGGGGGTAACACTGAAGCTTTCTTT. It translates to CASRLKTGGNTEAFF.